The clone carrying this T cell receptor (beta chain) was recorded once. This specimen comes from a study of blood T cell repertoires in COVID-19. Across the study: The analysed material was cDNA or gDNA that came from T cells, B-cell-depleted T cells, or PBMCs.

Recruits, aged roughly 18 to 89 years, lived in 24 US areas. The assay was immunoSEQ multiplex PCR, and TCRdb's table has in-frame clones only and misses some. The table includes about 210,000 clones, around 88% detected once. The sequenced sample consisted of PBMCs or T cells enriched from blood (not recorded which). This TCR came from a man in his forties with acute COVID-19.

The CDR3 nucleotides read TGTGCCAGCAGCGGGGGGACGGGAGACACTGAAGCTTTCTTT. This codes for CASSGGTGDTEAFF. This rearrangement joins TRBV7-6 to TRBJ1-1; tentatively, D is TRBD1 (5 bases). With 5 bases removed from V and 3 bases from J, the gap between germline ends came to 13 bases. In germline, CDR1 is SGHVS, CDR2 FNYEAQ. The CDR3 has 14 amino acids. The full variable domain, with the rest looked up from reference TRBV7-6 and TRBJ1-1, is GAGVSQSPRYKVTKRGQDVALRCDPISGHVSLYWYRQALGQGPEFLTYFNYEAQQDKSGLPNDRFSAERPEGSISTLTIQRTEQRDSAMYRCASSGGTGDTEAFFGQGTRLTVV.